This TCR beta chain was captured by sequencing in a study of blood T cell repertoires in COVID-19. Study in general: The United States, Italy and Spain were the sources of the acute and convalescent COVID-19 samples.

TCRdb's table, derived via immunoSEQ multiplex PCR, lists solely in-frame clones and lacks some. Altogether approximately 200,000 clones are present, around four fifths being singletons, with the ten largest covering 4.5% to 6.5%. CDR1 is LGHDT and CDR2 is YNNKEL in the germline V gene (reference sequence). V lost 0 bases and J lost 5; bases outside the gene matches: 5. This CDR3 comprises 16 residues. This clone has only a few counts. What was sequenced was peripheral blood. This sequence was found in a woman in her twenties or thirties with acute or convalescent COVID-19. The chain uses TRBV3-1 (or the pseudogene TRBV3-2) and TRBJ2-5, with TRBD2 identical over 11 bases. This chain's CDR3 is CASSQETSGTWETQYF. The CDR3 DNA follows: TGTGCCAGCAGCCAAGAGACTAGCGGGACGTGGGAGACCCAGTACTTC.